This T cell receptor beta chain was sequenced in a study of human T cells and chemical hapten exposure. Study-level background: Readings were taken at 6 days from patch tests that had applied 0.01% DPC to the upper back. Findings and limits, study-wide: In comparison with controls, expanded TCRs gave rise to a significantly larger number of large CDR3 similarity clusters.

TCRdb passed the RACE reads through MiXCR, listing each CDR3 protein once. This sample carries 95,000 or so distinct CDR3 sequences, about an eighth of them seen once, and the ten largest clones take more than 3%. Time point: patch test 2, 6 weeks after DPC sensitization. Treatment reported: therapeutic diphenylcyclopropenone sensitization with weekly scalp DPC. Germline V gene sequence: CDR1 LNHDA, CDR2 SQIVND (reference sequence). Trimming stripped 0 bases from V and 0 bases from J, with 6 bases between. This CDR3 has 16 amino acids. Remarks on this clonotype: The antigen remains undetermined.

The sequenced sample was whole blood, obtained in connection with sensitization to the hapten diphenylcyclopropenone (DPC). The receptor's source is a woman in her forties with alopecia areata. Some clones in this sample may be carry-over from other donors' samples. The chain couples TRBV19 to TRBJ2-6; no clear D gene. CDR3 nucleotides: TGTGCCAGTAGTATAGACGGCTTCTCTGGGGCCAACGTCCTGACTTTC. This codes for CASSIDGFSGANVLTF.